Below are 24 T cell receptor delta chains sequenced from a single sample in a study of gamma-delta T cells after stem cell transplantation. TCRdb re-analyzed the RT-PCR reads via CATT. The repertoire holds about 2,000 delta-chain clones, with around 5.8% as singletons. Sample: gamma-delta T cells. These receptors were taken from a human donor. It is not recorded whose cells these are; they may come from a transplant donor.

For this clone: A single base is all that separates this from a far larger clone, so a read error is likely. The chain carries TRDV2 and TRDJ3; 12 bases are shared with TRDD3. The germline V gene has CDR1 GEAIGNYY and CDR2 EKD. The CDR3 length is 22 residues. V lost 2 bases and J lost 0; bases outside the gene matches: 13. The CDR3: CACDRILGDTDKSSWDTRQMFF. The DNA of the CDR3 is TGTGCCTGTGACAGAATACTGGGGGATACCGATAAAAGCTCCTGGGACACCCGACAGATGTTTTTC.

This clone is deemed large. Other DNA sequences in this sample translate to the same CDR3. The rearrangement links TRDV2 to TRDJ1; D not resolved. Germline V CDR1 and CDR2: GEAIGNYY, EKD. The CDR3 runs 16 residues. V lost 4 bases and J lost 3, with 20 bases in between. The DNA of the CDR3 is TGTGCCTGTGAATGGATGACCCCGGAGAGGGCCGATAAACTCATCTTT. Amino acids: CACEWMTPERADKLIF.

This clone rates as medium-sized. The DNA of the CDR3 is TGTGCCTGTGACACTCTGGGCTCTGCGGCTCACACCGATAAACTCATCTTT. Amino acid sequence: CACDTLGSAAHTDKLIF. This chain links TRDV2 with TRDJ1; D may be TRDD3 (5 bases). Trimming left V 1 base short and J 0 bases short, with 17 bases between. Germline values: CDR1 GEAIGNYY, CDR2 EKD. CDR3 length equals 17 residues.

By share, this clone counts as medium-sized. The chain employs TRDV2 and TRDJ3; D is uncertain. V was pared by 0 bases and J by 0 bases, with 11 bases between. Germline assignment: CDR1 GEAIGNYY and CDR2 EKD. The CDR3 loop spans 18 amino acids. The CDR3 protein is CACDTGWSSSWDTRQMFF. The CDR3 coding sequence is TGTGCCTGTGACACCGGCTGGTCGAGCTCCTGGGACACCCGACAGATGTTTTTC.

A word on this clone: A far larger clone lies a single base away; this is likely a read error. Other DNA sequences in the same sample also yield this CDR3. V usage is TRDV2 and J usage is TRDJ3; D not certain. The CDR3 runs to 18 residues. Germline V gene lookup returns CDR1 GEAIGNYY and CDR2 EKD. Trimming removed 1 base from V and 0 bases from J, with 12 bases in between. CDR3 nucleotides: TGTGCCTGTGACACAGTGGTGGGCGGCTCCTGGGACACCCGACAGATGTTTTTC. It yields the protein CACDTVVGGSWDTRQMFF.

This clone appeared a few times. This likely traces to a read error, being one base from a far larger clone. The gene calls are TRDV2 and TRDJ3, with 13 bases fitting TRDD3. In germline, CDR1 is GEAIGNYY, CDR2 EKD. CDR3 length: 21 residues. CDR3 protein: CACDTGTGGYAGSWDARQMFF. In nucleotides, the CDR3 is TGTGCCTGTGACACCGGGACTGGGGGATACGCTGGGTCCTGGGACGCCCGACAGATGTTTTTC.

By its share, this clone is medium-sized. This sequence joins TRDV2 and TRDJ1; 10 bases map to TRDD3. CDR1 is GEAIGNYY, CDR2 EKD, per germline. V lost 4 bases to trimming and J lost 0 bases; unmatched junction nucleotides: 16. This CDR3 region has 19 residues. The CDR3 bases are TGTGCCTGTGAACCGCTCGATACTGGGGGATCCCCTGACACCGATAAACTCATCTTT. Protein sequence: CACEPLDTGGSPDTDKLIF.

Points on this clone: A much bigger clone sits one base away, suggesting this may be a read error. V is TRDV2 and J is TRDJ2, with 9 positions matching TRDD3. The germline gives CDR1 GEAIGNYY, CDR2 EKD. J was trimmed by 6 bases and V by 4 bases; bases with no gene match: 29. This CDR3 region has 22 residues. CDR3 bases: TGTGCCTGTGATCGCCTTACCTGCCCTTCTTTGGGGATACGGGACGGGCCAGCACAACTCTTCTTT. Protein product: CACDRLTCPSLGIRDGPAQLFF.

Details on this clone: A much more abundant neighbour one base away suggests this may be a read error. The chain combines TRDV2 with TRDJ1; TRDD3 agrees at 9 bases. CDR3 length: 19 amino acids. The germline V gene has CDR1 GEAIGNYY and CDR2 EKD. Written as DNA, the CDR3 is TGTGCCTGTGGCACCGCGGAACTGGGGGACAGAATGTACACCGATAAACTCATCTTT. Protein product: CACGTAELGDRMYTDKLIF.

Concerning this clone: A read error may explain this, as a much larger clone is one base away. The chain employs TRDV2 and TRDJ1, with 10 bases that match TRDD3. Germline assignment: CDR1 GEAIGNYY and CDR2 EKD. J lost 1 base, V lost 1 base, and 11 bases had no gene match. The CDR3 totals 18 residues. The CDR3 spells CACDTLLLGDPTTDKLIF. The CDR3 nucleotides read TGTGCCTGTGACACTCTTTTACTGGGGGATCCAACCACCGATAAACTCATCTTT.

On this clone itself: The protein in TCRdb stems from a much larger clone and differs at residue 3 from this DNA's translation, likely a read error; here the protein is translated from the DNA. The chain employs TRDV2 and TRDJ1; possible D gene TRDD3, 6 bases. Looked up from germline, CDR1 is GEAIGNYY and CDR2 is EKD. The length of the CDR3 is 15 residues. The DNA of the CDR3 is TGTGCCCGTGACACCGTTGGGGGTCCACGCGATAAACTCATCTTT. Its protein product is CARDTVGGPRDKLIF.

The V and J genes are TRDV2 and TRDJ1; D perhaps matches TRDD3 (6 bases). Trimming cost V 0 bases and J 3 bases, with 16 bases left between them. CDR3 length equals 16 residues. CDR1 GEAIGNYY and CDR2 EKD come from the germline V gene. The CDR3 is CACDTVGIKIPDKLIF. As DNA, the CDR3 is TGTGCCTGTGACACCGTCGGGATAAAAATCCCCGATAAACTCATCTTT.

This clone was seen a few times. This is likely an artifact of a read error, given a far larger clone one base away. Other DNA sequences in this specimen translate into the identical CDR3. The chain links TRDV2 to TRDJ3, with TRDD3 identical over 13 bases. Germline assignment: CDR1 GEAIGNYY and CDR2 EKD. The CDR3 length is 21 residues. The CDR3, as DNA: TGTGCCTGCGACACCGGGACTGGGGGATACGCTGGGTCCTGGGACACCCGACAGATGTTTTTC. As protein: CACDTGTGGYAGSWDTRQMFF.

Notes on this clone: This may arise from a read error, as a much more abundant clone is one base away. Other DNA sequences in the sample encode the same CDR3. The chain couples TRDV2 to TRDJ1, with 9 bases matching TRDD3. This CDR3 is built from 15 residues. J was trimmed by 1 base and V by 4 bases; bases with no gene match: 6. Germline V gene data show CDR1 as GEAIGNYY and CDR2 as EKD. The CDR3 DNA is TGTGCCTGTGATTTACTGGGGGAGGGCACCGATAAACTCATCTTT. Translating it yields CACDLLGEGTDKLIF.

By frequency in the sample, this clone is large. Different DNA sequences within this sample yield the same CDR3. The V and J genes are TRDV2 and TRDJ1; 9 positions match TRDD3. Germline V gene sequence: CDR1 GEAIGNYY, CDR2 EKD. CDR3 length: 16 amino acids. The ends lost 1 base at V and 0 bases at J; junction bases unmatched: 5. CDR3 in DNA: TGTGCCTGTGACACGCTGGGGGATGGGAACACCGATAAACTCATCTTT. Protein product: CACDTLGDGNTDKLIF.

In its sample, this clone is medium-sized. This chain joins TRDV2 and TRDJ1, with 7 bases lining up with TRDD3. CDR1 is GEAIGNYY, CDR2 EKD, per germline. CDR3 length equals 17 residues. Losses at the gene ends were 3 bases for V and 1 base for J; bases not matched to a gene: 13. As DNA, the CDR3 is TGTGCCTGTGACCAACTATCGGGGGGGATTTCCACCGATAAACTCATCTTT. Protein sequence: CACDQLSGGISTDKLIF.

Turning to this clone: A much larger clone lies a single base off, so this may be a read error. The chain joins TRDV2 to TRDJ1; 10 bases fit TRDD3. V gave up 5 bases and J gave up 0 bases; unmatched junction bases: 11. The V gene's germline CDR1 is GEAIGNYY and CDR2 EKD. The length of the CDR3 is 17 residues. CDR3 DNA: TGTGCCTGTGCCCCTTTGGTGGGGGATACATACACCGATAAACTCATCTTT. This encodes CACAPLVGDTYTDKLIF.

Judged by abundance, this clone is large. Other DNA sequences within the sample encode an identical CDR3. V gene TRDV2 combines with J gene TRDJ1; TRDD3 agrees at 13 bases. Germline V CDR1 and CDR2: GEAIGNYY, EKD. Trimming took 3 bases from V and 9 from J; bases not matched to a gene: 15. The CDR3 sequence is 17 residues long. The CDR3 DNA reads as TGTGCCTGTGACCGACTCACTGGGGGATACGCATCGAGCGAACTCATCTTT. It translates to CACDRLTGGYASSELIF.

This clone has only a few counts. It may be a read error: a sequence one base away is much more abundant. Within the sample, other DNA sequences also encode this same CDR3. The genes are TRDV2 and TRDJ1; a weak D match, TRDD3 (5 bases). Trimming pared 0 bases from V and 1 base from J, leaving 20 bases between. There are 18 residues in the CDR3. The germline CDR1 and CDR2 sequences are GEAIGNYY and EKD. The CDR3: CACDTILSTGGFTDKLIF. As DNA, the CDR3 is TGTGCCTGTGACACCATCCTTTCTACCGGGGGCTTCACCGATAAACTCATCTTT.

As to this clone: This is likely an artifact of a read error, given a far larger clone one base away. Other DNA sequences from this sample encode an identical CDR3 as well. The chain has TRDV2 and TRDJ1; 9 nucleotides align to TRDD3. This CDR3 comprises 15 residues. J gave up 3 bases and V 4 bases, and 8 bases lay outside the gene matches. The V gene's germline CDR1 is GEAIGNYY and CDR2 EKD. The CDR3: CACEGLGDISDKLIF. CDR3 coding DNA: TGTGCCTGTGAGGGGTTGGGGGATATCTCCGATAAACTCATCTTT.

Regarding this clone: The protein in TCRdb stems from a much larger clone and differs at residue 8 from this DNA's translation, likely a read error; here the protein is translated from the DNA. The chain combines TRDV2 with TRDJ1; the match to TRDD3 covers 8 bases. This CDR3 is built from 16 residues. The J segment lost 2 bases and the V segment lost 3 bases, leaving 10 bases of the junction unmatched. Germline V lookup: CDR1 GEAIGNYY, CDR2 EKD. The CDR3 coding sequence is TGTGCCTGTGACCCACTGGGGGCTACGGGGACCGATAAACTCATCTTT. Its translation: CACDPLGATGTDKLIF.

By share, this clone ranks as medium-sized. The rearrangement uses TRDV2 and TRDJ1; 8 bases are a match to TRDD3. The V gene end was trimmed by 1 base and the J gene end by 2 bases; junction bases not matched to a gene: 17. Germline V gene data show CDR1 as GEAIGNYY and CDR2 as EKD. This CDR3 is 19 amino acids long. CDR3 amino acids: CACDTVTGGSPERTDKLIF. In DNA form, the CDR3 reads TGTGCCTGTGACACGGTGACTGGGGGTTCCCCGGAGAGGACCGATAAACTCATCTTT.

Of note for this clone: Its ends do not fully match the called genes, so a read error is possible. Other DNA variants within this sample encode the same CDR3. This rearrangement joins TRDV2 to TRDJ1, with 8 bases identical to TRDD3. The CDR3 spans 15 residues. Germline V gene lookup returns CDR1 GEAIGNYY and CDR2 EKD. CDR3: CACDPLGVYTDKPIF. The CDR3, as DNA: TGTGCCTGCGACCCACTGGGGGTCTACACCGATAAACCCATCTTT.

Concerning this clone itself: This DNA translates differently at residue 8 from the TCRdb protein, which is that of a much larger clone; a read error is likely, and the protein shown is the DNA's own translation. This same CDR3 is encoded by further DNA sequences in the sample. The DNA for the CDR3 is TGTGCCTGTGACACCGTTTCCCGGGCTGGGGGATACTCCGATAAACTCATCTTT. Protein product: CACDTVSRAGGYSDKLIF. The gene calls are TRDV2 and TRDJ1; 11 bases fit TRDD3. Germline V CDR1 and CDR2: GEAIGNYY, EKD. The CDR3 loop spans 18 amino acids. J was trimmed by 3 bases and V by 0 bases; bases with no gene match: 11.